These 5 T cell receptor beta chains were all obtained from the same sample, sequenced in a study of beta chain features in type 1 diabetes. The study's findings and limits: A moderate, significant TCRB CDR3 shortening appeared in type 1 diabetes across four CD4+ subsets.

These TCRs are of unknown antigen specificity. Since all of the isolated RNA was reverse transcribed, expressed TCRB transcripts were what got sequenced. TCRdb's table, derived via immunoSEQ multiplex PCR, lists solely in-frame clones and lacks some. Among about 280,000 clones, over 14% were seen once, and the ten largest hold roughly 0.015%. The sample comprised naive CD4+ T cells from blood. These receptor sequences come from a man younger than 35 with type 1 diabetes.

The chain couples TRBV4-1 to TRBJ2-3; TRBD2 aligns across 9 bases. Germline assignment: CDR1 MGHRA and CDR2 YSYEKL. The CDR3 sequence is 14 residues long. Losses at the gene ends were 2 bases for V and 7 bases for J; bases not matched to a gene: 4. CDR3 coding DNA: TGCGCCAGCAGCCAACTAGCGGGGTGGTATACGCAGTATTTT. It is translated as CASSQLAGWYTQYF.

This clone was detected only a few times. V usage is TRBV7-7 and J usage is TRBJ2-2, with TRBD1 matching over 8 bases. Trimming removed 4 bases from V and 5 bases from J; junction bases left unmatched: 3. Germline CDR1 SSHAT, CDR2 FNYEAQ (reference sequence). The CDR3 loop spans 14 amino acids. CDR3 protein: CASSWTGSTGELFF. The CDR3 nucleotides read TGTGCCAGCAGCTGGACAGGGTCGACCGGGGAGCTGTTTTTT.

This clone has only a few counts. The J gene is TRBJ2-1, the V gene TRBV15, with D possibly matching TRBD2 (6 bases). The CDR3 is 13 residues long. V lost 4 bases and J lost 14, with 18 bases in between. The V gene's germline CDR1 is LNHNV and CDR2 YYDKDF (reference sequence). CDR3 coding DNA: TGTGCCACCAGCAAAAGGGACTCCCGAGTTGAGTTCTTC. It is translated as CATSKRDSRVEFF.

This clone showed up just a few times. The rearrangement uses TRBV28 and TRBJ1-6; TRBD1 matches 10 bases. J gave up 8 bases and V 8 bases, and 0 bases lay outside the gene matches. Germline CDR1 reads MDHEN; CDR2 reads SYDVKM. CDR3 length: 12 residues. CDR3 bases: TGTGCCAGCGGGACAGGGGATTCACCCCTCCACTTT. Its translation is CASGTGDSPLHF.

This clone was observed a handful of times. V usage is TRBV19 and J usage is TRBJ1-5; no definite D call. The CDR3 consists of 15 residues. Trimming took 3 bases from V and 3 from J, leaving 12 bases between them. Germline-derived CDR1 and CDR2 are LNHDA and SQIVND (reference sequence). CDR3 sequence reads: CASSMRDWNNQPQHF. Here the CDR3 DNA reads TGTGCCAGTAGTATGCGAGACTGGAACAATCAGCCCCAGCATTTT.